This T cell receptor beta chain was identified in a study of metastatic and nonmetastatic thyroid tumors. Study in general: Malignant and benign thyroid patients had repertoires compared in peripheral blood and tumor or nodule tissue.

General study results and limits: Reports indicated that malignant thyroid tumors showed significantly higher TCR beta diversity than benign nodules did, in blood and tumor.

Before thyroid surgery, none of the patients had received any treatment. In the original processing: Built for papillary thyroid cancer, a distant-metastasis classifier drew on CDR3 differences across clinicopathological groups. Via MiXCR, TCRdb re-called the PCR reads. TCRdb, not the original authors, processed these V and J calls. Here the sample spans around 12,000 clones, around 33% being singletons. Germline loops: CDR1 MNHEY, CDR2 SVGAGI. With V trimmed by 4 bases and J by 0 bases, 7 bases remained unmatched. The CDR3 runs to 16 residues. This clone appeared a few times. Its matching antigen is unknown.

The receptor's source is a male donor with papillary thyroid cancer or a benign thyroid nodule (not recorded which). Some clones in this sample may be carry-over from other donors' samples. The rearrangement joins TRBV6-5 to TRBJ2-3; TRBD2 aligns across 7 bases. Input material: tumor tissue. The CDR3 DNA reads as TGTGCCAGCAGTTCCCGCGGGGGAGCTAGCACAGATACGCAGTATTTT. Its protein product is CASSSRGGASTDTQYF.